This T cell receptor beta chain appears in the sequencing data of a study of T cell responses to AZD1222 COVID-19 vaccine. The overall study: Second-dose groups at about 4 or about 12 weeks were pooled.

Assay: immunoSEQ multiplex PCR; the TCRdb copy retains only in-frame clones and omits some. This table has 150,000 to 200,000 clones, 92% appearing once. Broader study findings: CD4 TCRs covered the whole spike, strongest at regions 160-218 and 743-854. The number of AZD1222 recipients seropositive at baseline was only five or six. Most donors were white British and more were female, and clonal diversity was possibly underestimated.

The CDR3 sequence is 16 residues long. Trimming stripped 0 bases from V and 7 bases from J, with 16 bases between. Germline CDR1 is SGHNT and CDR2 is YYREEE (reference sequence). As to this clone: Its target is not known.

This chain uses TRBV5-4 with TRBJ2-2, with D perhaps TRBD2 (6 bases). The origin of this receptor is an adult in good health. The material was peripheral blood, obtained on day 0 of AZD1222 vaccination. CDR3 nucleotides: TGTGCCAGCAGCTTGGTAGGCGGGGCGGAGGTCGGGGAGCTGTTTTTT. Translated, it gives CASSLVGGAEVGELFF.